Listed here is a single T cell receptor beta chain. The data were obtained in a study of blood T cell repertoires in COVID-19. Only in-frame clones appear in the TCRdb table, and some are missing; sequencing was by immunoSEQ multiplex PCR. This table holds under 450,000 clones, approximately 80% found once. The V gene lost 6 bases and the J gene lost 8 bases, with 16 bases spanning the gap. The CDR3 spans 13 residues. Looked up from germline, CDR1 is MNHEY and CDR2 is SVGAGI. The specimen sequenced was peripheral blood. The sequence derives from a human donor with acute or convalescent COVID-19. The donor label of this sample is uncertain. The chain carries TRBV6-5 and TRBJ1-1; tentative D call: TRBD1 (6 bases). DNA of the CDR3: TGTGCCAGCAGGACCCCAGGGGCGCAGGAAGCTTTCTTT. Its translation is CASRTPGAQEAFF.